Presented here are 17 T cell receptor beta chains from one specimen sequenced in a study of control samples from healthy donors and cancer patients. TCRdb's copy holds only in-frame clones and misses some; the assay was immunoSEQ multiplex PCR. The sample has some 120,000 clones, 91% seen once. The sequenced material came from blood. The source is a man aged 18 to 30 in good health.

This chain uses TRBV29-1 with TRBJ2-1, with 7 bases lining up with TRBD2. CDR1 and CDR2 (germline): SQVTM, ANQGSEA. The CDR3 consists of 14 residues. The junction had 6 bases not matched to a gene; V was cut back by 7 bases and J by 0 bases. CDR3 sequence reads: CSAGGRDSYNEQFF. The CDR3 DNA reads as TGCAGCGCTGGGGGGAGGGACTCCTACAATGAGCAGTTCTTC.

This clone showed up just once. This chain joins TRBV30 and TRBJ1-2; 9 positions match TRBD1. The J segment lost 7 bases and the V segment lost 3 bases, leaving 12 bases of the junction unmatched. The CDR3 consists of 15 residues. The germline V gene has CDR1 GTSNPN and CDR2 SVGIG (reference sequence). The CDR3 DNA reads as TGTGCCTGGAGGGCCCAACAGGGGGCGCCGGGTGGCTACACCTTC. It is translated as CAWRAQQGAPGGYTF.

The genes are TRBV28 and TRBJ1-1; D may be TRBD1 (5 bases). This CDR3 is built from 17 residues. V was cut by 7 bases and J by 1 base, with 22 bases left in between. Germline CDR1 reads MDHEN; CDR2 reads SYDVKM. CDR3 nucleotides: TGTGCCAGCAAAGTAGGTCAGGGTCCGGGGGAGAACACTGAAGCTTTCTTT. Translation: CASKVGQGPGENTEAFF.

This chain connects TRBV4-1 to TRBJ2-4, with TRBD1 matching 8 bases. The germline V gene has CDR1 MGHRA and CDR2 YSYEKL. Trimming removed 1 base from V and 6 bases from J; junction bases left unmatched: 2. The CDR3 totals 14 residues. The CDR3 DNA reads TGCGCCAGCAGCCAAGGGACAGGGTCAAACATTCAGTACTTC. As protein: CASSQGTGSNIQYF.

Written as DNA, the CDR3 is TGTGCCAGTACCTCGATAGCTCCGCGGGGGGCGCGGGATCAGCCCCAGCATTTT. This codes for CASTSIAPRGARDQPQHF. The rearrangement links TRBV19 to TRBJ1-5, with a weak D call TRBD1 (6 bases). The CDR3 is made up of 18 amino acids. The germline gives CDR1 LNHDA, CDR2 SQIVND (reference sequence). V was cut by 7 bases and J by 5 bases, with 27 bases left in between.

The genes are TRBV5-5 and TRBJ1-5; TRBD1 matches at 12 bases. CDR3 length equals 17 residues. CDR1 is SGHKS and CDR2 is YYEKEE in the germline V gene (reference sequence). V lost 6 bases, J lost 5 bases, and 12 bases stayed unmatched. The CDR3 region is CASTSGTGGEWDQPQHF. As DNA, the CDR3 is TGTGCCAGCACATCTGGGACAGGGGGCGAGTGGGATCAGCCCCAGCATTTT.

In nucleotides, the CDR3 is TGTGCCAGCAGTCGTACTAGCGCAATCACAGATACGCAGTATTTT. This codes for CASSRTSAITDTQYF. V gene TRBV6-6 combines with J gene TRBJ2-3, with 7 nucleotides matching TRBD2. CDR1 MNHNY and CDR2 SVGAGI come from the germline V gene (reference sequence). The J segment lost 2 bases and the V segment lost 5 bases, leaving 7 bases of the junction unmatched. This CDR3 is 15 amino acids long.

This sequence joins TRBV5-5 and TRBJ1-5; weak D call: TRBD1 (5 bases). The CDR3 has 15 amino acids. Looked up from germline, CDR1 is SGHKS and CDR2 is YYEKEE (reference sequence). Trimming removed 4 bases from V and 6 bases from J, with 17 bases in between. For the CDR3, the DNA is TGTGCCAGCAGCAAGGGACGGGCAGAGGGTCAGCCCCAGCATTTT. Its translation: CASSKGRAEGQPQHF.

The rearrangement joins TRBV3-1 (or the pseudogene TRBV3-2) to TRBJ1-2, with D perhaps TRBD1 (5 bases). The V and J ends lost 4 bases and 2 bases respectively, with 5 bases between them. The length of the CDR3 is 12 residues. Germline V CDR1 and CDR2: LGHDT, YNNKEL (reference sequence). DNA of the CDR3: TGTGCCAGCAGCCGGGACAACTATGGCTACACCTTC. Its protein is CASSRDNYGYTF.

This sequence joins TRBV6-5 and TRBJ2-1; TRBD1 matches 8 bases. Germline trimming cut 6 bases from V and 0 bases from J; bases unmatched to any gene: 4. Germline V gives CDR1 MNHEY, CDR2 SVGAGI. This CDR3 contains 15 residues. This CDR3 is CASRRQGSSYNEQFF. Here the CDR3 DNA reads TGTGCCAGCAGGAGACAGGGGAGCTCCTACAATGAGCAGTTCTTC.

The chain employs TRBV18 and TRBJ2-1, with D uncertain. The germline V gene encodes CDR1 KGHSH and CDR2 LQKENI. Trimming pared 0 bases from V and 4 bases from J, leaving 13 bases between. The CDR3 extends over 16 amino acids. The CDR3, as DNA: TGTGCCAGCTCACCACCGAACCCAGAGCTATACAATGAGCAGTTCTTC. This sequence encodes CASSPPNPELYNEQFF.

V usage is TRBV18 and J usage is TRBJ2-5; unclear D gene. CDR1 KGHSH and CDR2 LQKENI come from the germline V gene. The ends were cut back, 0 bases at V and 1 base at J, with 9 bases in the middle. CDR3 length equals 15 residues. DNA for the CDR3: TGTGCCAGCTCACCACCGAGTCCAGTCCAAGAGACCCAGTACTTC. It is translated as CASSPPSPVQETQYF.

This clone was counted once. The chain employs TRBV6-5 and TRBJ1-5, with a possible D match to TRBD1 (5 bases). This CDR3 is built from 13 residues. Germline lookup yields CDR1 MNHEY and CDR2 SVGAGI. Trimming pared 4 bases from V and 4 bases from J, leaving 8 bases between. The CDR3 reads CASSSYRNQPQHF. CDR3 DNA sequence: TGTGCCAGCAGTTCCTACAGGAATCAGCCCCAGCATTTT.

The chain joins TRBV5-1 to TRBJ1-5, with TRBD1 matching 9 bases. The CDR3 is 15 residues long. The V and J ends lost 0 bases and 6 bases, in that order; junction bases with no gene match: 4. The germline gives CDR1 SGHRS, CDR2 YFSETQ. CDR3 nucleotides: TGCGCCAGCAGCTTGGGGACAGGGGTCGGTCAGCCCCAGCATTTT. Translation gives CASSLGTGVGQPQHF.

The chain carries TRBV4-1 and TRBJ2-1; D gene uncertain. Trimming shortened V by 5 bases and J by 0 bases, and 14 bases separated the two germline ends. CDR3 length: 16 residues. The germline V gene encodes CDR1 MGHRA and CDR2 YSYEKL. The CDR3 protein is CASSSYSLSSYNEQFF. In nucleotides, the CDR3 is TGCGCCAGCAGCTCGTACAGCTTGAGCTCCTACAATGAGCAGTTCTTC.

Here the CDR3 DNA reads TGTGCCAGCAGTGAACTCAGGGAAAACTACAATGAGCAGTTCTTC. As protein: CASSELRENYNEQFF. The chain recombines TRBV2 with TRBJ2-1, with D perhaps TRBD1 (5 bases). The CDR3 is 15 amino acids. Germline V gives CDR1 SNHLY, CDR2 FYNNEI. The V gene lost 2 bases and the J gene lost 3 bases, with 11 bases spanning the gap.

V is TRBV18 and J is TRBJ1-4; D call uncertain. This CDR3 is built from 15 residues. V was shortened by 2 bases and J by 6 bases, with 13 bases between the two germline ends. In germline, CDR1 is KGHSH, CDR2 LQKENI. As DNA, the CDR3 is TGTGCCAGCTCACCAGTCGTCAATGGAGATGAAAAACTGTTTTTT. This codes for CASSPVVNGDEKLFF.